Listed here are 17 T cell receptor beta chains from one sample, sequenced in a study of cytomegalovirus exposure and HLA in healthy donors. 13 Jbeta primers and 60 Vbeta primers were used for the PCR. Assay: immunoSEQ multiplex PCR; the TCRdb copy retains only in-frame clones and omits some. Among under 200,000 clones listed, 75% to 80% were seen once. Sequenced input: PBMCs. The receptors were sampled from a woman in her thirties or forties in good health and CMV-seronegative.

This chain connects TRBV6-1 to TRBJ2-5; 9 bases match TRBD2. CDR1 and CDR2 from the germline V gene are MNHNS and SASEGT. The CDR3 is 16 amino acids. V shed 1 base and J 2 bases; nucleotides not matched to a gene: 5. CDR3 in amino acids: CASSEVAGGLQETQYF. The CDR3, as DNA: TGTGCCAGCAGTGAAGTTGCGGGGGGGCTTCAAGAGACCCAGTACTTC.

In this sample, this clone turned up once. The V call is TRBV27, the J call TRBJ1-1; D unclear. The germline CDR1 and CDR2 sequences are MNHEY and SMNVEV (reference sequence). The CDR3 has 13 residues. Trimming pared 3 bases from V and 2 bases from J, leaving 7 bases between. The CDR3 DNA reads TGTGCCAGCAGTTTCTGGCACAACACTGAAGCTTTCTTT. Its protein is CASSFWHNTEAFF.

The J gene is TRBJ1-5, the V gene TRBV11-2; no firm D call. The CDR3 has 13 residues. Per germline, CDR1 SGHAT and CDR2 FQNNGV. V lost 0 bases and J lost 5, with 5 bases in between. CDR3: CASSLDGDQPQHF. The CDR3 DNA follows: TGTGCCAGCAGCTTAGACGGAGATCAGCCCCAGCATTTT.

CDR3 in DNA: TGTGCCAGCAGTTCGGCCGGGACAGGGGGCTACGAGCAGTACTTC. Translated, it gives CASSSAGTGGYEQYF. The genes are TRBV27 and TRBJ2-7; 11 nucleotides line up with TRBD1. The V segment lost 4 bases and the J segment 3 bases; nucleotides outside the gene matches: 5. This CDR3 region has 15 residues. Germline V gives CDR1 MNHEY, CDR2 SMNVEV (reference sequence).

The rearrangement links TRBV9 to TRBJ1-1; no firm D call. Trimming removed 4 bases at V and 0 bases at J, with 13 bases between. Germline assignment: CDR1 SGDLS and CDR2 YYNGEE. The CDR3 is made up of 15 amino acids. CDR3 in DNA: TGTGCCAGCAGCTCCTTGGGAGGGCTGAACACTGAAGCTTTCTTT. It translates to CASSSLGGLNTEAFF.

For the CDR3, the DNA is TGCGCCAGCAGCCCCGGGACAGGGTTGATGACCCAGTACTTC. This codes for CASSPGTGLMTQYF. This rearrangement joins TRBV4-1 to TRBJ2-5; TRBD1 matches at 9 bases. The CDR3 covers 14 residues. Looked up from germline, CDR1 is MGHRA and CDR2 is YSYEKL. Trimming removed 4 bases from V and 7 bases from J; junction bases left unmatched: 7.

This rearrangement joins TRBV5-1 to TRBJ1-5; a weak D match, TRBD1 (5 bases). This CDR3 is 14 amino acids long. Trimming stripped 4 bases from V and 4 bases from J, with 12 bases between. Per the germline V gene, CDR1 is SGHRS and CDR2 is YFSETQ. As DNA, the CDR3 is TGCGCCAGCAGCCAGGGCCCAGGGAATCAGCCCCAGCATTTT. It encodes CASSQGPGNQPQHF.

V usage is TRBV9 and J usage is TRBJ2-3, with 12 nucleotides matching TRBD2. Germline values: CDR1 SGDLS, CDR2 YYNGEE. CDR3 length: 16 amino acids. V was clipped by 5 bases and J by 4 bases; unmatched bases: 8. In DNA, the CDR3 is TGTGCCAGCAGTGTCACTAGCGGGGGGAGCGCAGATACGCAGTATTTT. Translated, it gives CASSVTSGGSADTQYF.

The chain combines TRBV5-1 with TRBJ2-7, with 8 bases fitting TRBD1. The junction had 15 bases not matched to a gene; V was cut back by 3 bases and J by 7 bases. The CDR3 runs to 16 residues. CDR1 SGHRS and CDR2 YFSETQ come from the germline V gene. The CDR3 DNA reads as TGCGCCAGCAGCTGGGGGGCAGGGGGCGATGTCGCAGAGCAGTACTTC. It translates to CASSWGAGGDVAEQYF.

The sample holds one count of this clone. This CDR3 reads CASGGVGNLDTQYF. CDR3 nucleotides: TGTGCCTCCGGGGGAGTTGGAAATTTGGATACGCAGTATTTT. This chain links TRBV15 with TRBJ2-3; the D gene is possibly TRBD2 (6 bases). Germline CDR1 is LNHNV and CDR2 is YYDKDF (reference sequence). The CDR3 is made up of 14 amino acids. V lost 11 bases, J lost 6 bases, and 21 bases lay in between.

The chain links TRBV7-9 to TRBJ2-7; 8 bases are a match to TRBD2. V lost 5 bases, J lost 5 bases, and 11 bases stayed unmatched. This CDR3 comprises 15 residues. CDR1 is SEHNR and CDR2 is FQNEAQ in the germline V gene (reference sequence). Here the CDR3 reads CASSVSGGNENEQYF. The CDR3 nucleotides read TGTGCCAGCAGCGTGAGCGGGGGTAACGAGAACGAGCAGTACTTC.

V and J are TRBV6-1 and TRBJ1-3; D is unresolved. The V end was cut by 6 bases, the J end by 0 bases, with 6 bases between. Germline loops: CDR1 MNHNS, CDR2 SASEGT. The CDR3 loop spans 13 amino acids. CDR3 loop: CASRESSGNTIYF. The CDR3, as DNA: TGTGCCAGCAGGGAGAGCTCTGGAAACACCATATATTTT.

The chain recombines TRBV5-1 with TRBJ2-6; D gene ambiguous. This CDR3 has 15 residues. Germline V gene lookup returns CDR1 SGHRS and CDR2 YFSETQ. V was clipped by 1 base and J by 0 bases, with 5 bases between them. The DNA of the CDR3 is TGCGCCAGCAGCTTGACAGCCTCTGGGGCCAACGTCCTGACTTTC. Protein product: CASSLTASGANVLTF.

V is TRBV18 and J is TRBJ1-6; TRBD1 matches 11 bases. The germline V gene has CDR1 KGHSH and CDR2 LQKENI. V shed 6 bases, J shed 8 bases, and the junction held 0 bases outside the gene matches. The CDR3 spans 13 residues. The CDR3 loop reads CASSGQGDSPLHF. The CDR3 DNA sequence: TGTGCCAGCTCGGGACAGGGGGATTCACCCCTCCACTTT.

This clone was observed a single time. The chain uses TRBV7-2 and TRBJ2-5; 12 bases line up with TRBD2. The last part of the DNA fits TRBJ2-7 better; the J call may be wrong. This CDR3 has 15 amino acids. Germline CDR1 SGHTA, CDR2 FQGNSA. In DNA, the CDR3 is TGTGCCAGCAGCTTAGTACTAGCGGGGGGCTACGAGCAGTACTTC. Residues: CASSLVLAGGYEQYF.

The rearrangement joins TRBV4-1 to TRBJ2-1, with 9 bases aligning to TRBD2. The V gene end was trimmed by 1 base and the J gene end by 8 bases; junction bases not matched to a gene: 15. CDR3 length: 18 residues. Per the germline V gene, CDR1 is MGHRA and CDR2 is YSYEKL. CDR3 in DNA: TGCGCCAGCAGCCAAGGATTTATAGGCGGGGGGGTCTTTGATGAGCAGTTCTTC. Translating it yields CASSQGFIGGGVFDEQFF.

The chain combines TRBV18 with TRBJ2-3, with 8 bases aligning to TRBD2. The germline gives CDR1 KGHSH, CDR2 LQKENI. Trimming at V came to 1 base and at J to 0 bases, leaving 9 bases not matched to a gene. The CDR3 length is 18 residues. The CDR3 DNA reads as TGTGCCAGCTCACCACTGGTATCGCGGGGGGCTAGCACAGATACGCAGTATTTT. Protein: CASSPLVSRGASTDTQYF.